This T cell receptor beta chain appears in the sequencing data of a study of cytomegalovirus exposure and HLA in healthy donors. The study's findings and limits: The investigators catalogued 180 or so TCR beta chains as cytomegalovirus-associated. Many donors carried some public TCRs, although rarity characterized most TCR sequences.

Only in-frame clones appear in the TCRdb table, and some are missing; sequencing was by immunoSEQ multiplex PCR. The table shows 300,000 or so clones, with roughly 90% occurring only once. To note about this clone: Its cognate antigen is unknown.

V lost 5 bases and J lost 1; bases outside the gene matches: 8. The CDR3 length is 16 residues. Per the germline V gene, CDR1 is SGHVS and CDR2 is FQNEAQ. Sequenced input: PBMCs. The gene calls are TRBV7-8 and TRBJ2-7, with 10 positions matching TRBD1. The TCR comes from a young man in good health and CMV-seronegative. The CDR3 loop is CASSLSGTGVSYEQYF. CDR3 coding DNA: TGTGCCAGCAGCCTGTCGGGGACAGGGGTATCCTACGAGCAGTACTTC.